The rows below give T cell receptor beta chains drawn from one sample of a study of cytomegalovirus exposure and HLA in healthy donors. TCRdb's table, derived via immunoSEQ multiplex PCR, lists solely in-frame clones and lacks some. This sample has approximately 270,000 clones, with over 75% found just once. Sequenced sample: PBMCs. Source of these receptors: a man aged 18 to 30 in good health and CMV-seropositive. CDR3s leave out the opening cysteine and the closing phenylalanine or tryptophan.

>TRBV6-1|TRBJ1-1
ASCRDRVGTEAF
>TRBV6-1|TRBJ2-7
ASRANRGENYEQY
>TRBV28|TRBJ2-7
ASSYRDRYEQY
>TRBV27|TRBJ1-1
ASSLGGGLTTEAF
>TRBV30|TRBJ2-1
AWSPTYNEQF
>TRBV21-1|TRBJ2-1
ASSKAERESYNEQF
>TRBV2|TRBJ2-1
ASSDGGSYNEQF
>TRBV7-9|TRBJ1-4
ASSKGVVQGATNEKLF
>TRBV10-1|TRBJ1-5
ASSISRDQPQH
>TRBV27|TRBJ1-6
ASRLMTRNSPLH
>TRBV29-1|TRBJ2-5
SAQPGGETQY
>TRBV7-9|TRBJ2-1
ASATSGSMNEQF
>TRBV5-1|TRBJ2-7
ASSSILQRTGPGEQY
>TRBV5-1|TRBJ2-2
ASSLGGGYTGELF
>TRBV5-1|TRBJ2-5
ASSLQGDVQETQY
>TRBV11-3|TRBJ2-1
ASSFSADEQF
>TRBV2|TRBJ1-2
ASSGLQGAGGYT